The 14 T cell receptor beta chains below come from one sample, sequenced in a study of OX40 agonist ivuxolimab in advanced cancers. Method: immunoSEQ multiplex PCR; TCRdb's copy keeps in-frame clones and lacks some. This table holds roughly 25,000 clones, 81% found once. The sequenced sample was CD4+ or CD8+ T cells sorted from blood, obtained in a trial of the OX40 agonist ivuxolimab. The receptors shown here come from an adult with an advanced solid tumor such as melanoma, head and neck, liver or kidney cancer.

V gene TRBV9 combines with J gene TRBJ1-3; the D is unclear. The germline V gene encodes CDR1 SGDLS and CDR2 YYNGEE. Trimming left V 0 bases short and J 7 bases short, with 14 bases between. This CDR3 has 15 residues. The DNA of the CDR3 is TGTGCCAGCAGCGTAGGGGCAGCCCCGAGTAACACCATATATTTT. It is translated as CASSVGAAPSNTIYF.

This chain uses TRBV5-6 with TRBJ2-1; D not certain. The germline V gene encodes CDR1 SGHDT and CDR2 YYEEEE. The V end was cut by 1 base, the J end by 0 bases, with 17 bases between. The CDR3 extends over 18 amino acids. DNA for the CDR3: TGTGCCAGCAGCTTGTCGCACGAGGTAGCCTACTCCTACAATGAGCAGTTCTTC. Encoded protein: CASSLSHEVAYSYNEQFF.

The V call is TRBV2, the J call TRBJ2-1; unclear D gene. Germline V gene data show CDR1 as SNHLY and CDR2 as FYNNEI. V lost 3 bases and J 6 bases, leaving 15 bases between the germline ends. This CDR3 comprises 15 residues. The DNA for the CDR3 is TGTGCCAGCAGTGAGAGATTAGTTCTTTGCAATGAGCAGTTCTTC. This sequence encodes CASSERLVLCNEQFF.

V and J are TRBV6-5 and TRBJ2-7, with D maybe TRBD2 (5 bases). V was shortened by 4 bases and J by 7 bases, with 17 bases between the two germline ends. Germline CDR1 and CDR2: MNHEY and SVGAGI. CDR3 length equals 14 residues. The CDR3 loop is CASSLGVSFEEQYF. The CDR3 nucleotides read TGTGCCAGCAGTTTGGGAGTGTCTTTTGAAGAGCAGTACTTC.

The V gene is TRBV19, the J gene TRBJ2-5; 7 nucleotides match TRBD2. The V gene's germline CDR1 is LNHDA and CDR2 SQIVND (reference sequence). The CDR3 totals 13 residues. Trimming removed 4 bases from V and 4 bases from J; junction bases left unmatched: 3. The CDR3 reads CASSRTSRETQYF. Written as DNA, the CDR3 is TGTGCCAGTAGTAGGACTAGTCGAGAGACCCAGTACTTC.

The rearrangement uses TRBV11-2 and TRBJ2-7; 9 positions match TRBD2. V gave up 1 base and J gave up 2 bases; unmatched junction bases: 6. Germline CDR1 and CDR2: SGHAT and FQNNGV. This CDR3 is 16 amino acids long. The CDR3 reads CASSLGSGGPTYEQYF. The CDR3 coding sequence is TGTGCCAGCAGCTTAGGAAGCGGGGGGCCCACCTACGAGCAGTACTTC.

The chain carries TRBV4-2 and TRBJ2-7; D remains unclear. V lost 0 bases to trimming and J lost 2 bases, with 14 bases between them. Germline V gives CDR1 LGHNA, CDR2 YNFKEQ. The CDR3 has 16 residues. The chain's CDR3 is CASSQEVWLYTYEQYF. The DNA of the CDR3 is TGTGCCAGCAGCCAAGAAGTGTGGCTTTATACCTACGAGCAGTACTTC.

The genes are TRBV5-4 and TRBJ2-1; D uncertain. In germline, CDR1 is SGHNT, CDR2 YYREEE (reference sequence). The V end was cut by 0 bases, the J end by 3 bases, with 4 bases between. This CDR3 spans 13 amino acids. CDR3 sequence (DNA): TGTGCCAGCAGCTTGGGGGACTACAATGAGCAGTTCTTC. This translates into CASSLGDYNEQFF.

This chain joins TRBV18 and TRBJ2-3; no firm D call. The CDR3 extends over 15 amino acids. Germline-derived CDR1 and CDR2 are KGHSH and LQKENI. Trimming stripped 2 bases from V and 2 bases from J, with 11 bases between. The CDR3 DNA is TGTGCCAGCTCACCAGTTAGGGCCTCCACAGATACGCAGTATTTT. This gives the protein CASSPVRASTDTQYF.

This clone was found a few times. The V and J genes are TRBV7-6 and TRBJ2-7; maybe TRBD2 (6 bases). The CDR3 sequence is 15 residues long. Between the trimmed V and J ends, which lost 5 bases and 6 bases, there was a span of 20 bases. Germline assignment: CDR1 SGHVS and CDR2 FNYEAQ. The CDR3 bases are TGTGCCAGCAGCCCCCTGGGTGGGGAGGCCATCGAGCAGTACTTC. Amino acids: CASSPLGGEAIEQYF. Full variable domain (outside the CDR3, taken from reference TRBV7-6 and TRBJ2-7): GAGVSQSPRYKVTKRGQDVALRCDPISGHVSLYWYRQALGQGPEFLTYFNYEAQQDKSGLPNDRFSAERPEGSISTLTIQRTEQRDSAMYRCASSPLGGEAIEQYFGPGTRLTVT.

V is TRBV19 and J is TRBJ1-1, with D possibly matching TRBD1 (6 bases). Germline CDR1 reads LNHDA; CDR2 reads SQIVND (reference sequence). Trimming shortened V by 3 bases and J by 3 bases, and 14 bases separated the two germline ends. This CDR3 region has 15 residues. The DNA of the CDR3 is TGTGCCAGTAGTATGGTTCAGGGGCTTGACACTGAAGCTTTCTTT. Its protein product is CASSMVQGLDTEAFF.

This rearrangement joins TRBV18 to TRBJ2-1, with 7 nucleotides matching TRBD2. This CDR3 is 18 amino acids long. J was trimmed by 8 bases and V by 0 bases; bases with no gene match: 16. Looked up from germline, CDR1 is KGHSH and CDR2 is LQKENI. CDR3 region: CASSPPSRLAARRDEQFF. CDR3 sequence (DNA): TGTGCCAGCTCACCACCGTCCAGGCTAGCGGCCCGGAGGGATGAGCAGTTCTTC.

The CDR3 here is CASSWTSGYNEQFF. The DNA of the CDR3 is TGTGCCAGTAGTTGGACTAGCGGATACAATGAGCAGTTCTTC. The V call is TRBV19, the J call TRBJ2-1, with TRBD2 matching over 10 bases. The CDR3 sequence is 14 residues long. Germline CDR1 is LNHDA and CDR2 is SQIVND (reference sequence). V dropped 5 bases and J dropped 4; count of bases not matched to a gene: 2. The full variable domain, completed using reference TRBV19 and TRBJ2-1, is DGGITQSPKYLFRKEGQNVTLSCEQNLNHDAMYWYRQDPGQGLRLIYYSQIVNDFQKGDIAEGYSVSREKKESFPLTVTSAQKNPTAFYLCASSWTSGYNEQFFGPGTRLTVL.

The chain links TRBV13 to TRBJ2-1; TRBD2 matches 13 bases. CDR1 is PRHDT and CDR2 is FYEKMQ in the germline V gene (reference sequence). The CDR3 runs to 15 residues. With 4 bases clipped from V and 9 bases from J, the junction kept 6 bases outside the gene matches. The CDR3 DNA reads TGTGCCAGCAGCTCCGGACTAGCGGGGGTTATTGAGCAGTTCTTC. This encodes CASSSGLAGVIEQFF.